This T cell receptor beta chain was recorded in a study of shared clonotypes between healthy human individuals. On the study more broadly: Three CD4 naive, three CD4 memory, two CD8 naive and one CD8 memory plate were used per donor.

The germline V gene encodes CDR1 MDHEN and CDR2 SYDVKM. The length of the CDR3 is 12 residues. The V end lost 4 bases, the J end lost 9 bases, and 11 bases lay between the germline ends. Findings of the study overall: Generation probability values for non-shared clonotypes were lower than those for clonotypes shared by all four donors.

In the original analysis: ImmunoSEQ gave junction-only sequences without quality scores, so filtering differed. Clones were read by immunoSEQ multiplex PCR, and TCRdb kept only the in-frame ones, dropping some. The DNA was the basis for D and trimming; V, J and clone size are from that table. The repertoire holds 2,500,000 or so clones, with roughly 93% as singletons. As to this clone: Its antigen is undetermined.

This receptor was taken from a young man in good health. Some clones in this sample may be carry-over from other donors' samples. Sequences were obtained from naive CD4+ T cells from PBMCs. Subset defined: CD45RA+ positively selected. The chain uses TRBV28 and TRBJ2-3, with D uncertain. The CDR3 DNA follows: TGTGCCAGCAGTTCATCTTACCGAACGCAGTATTTT. As protein: CASSSSYRTQYF.